These T cell receptor beta chains were read from a single sample in a study of cytomegalovirus exposure and HLA in healthy donors. TCRdb keeps only in-frame clones here, not all; method: immunoSEQ multiplex PCR. The sample holds roughly 160,000 clones, around 79% seen once. Sequencing was carried out using PBMCs. The receptor source for this set is a female donor in good health and CMV-seronegative. Each CDR3 is given with its conserved first and last residue. Fields, in order: V gene, clone size, J gene, D gene, CDR3 protein, CDR3 DNA. The D gene is left open where the match is weak. Clone size, where shown, is once, few, many, or a class for clones that have expanded.

>TRBV11-3|.|TRBJ2-1|.
CASSLLENEQFF
TGTGCCAGCAGCTTACTAGAAAATGAGCAGTTCTTC
>TRBV7-2|.|TRBJ1-1|.
CASSLKGMGGGTEAFF
TGTGCCAGCAGCTTAAAGGGTATGGGGGGGGGCACTGAAGCTTTCTTT
>TRBV30|few|TRBJ2-3|.
CAWSRRGSDTQYF
TGTGCCTGGTCAAGGAGAGGATCAGATACGCAGTATTTT
>TRBV28|few|TRBJ1-5|.
CASTDTIHSNQPQHF
TGTGCCAGCACCGACACAATCCATAGCAATCAGCCCCAGCATTTT
>TRBV6-1|once|TRBJ2-3|.
CASCSRDSQDTQYF
TGTGCCAGCTGTAGTCGGGACTCGCAAGATACGCAGTATTTT
>TRBV11-2|.|TRBJ1-2|TRBD1
CASSFLRTGLSGYTF
TGTGCCAGCAGCTTTCTAAGGACAGGACTCTCTGGCTACACCTTC
>TRBV7-3|few|TRBJ1-1|.
CASSRRGRDTEAFF
TGTGCCAGCAGTAGGAGGGGGAGGGACACTGAAGCTTTCTTT
>TRBV7-2|.|TRBJ2-6|.
CASSLGGAGANVLTF
TGTGCCAGCAGCTTAGGGGGGGCTGGGGCCAACGTCCTGACTTTC
>TRBV6-1|.|TRBJ2-2|TRBD2
CASSALAGEVGELFF
TGTGCCAGCAGTGCCCTAGCGGGAGAGGTCGGGGAGCTGTTTTTT
>TRBV7-3|.|TRBJ2-5|.
CASSLRGSALETQYF
TGTGCCAGCAGCTTGCGGGGATCAGCGCTGGAGACCCAGTACTTC
>TRBV5-1|.|TRBJ2-1|TRBD1
CASSSYRGSSYNEQFF
TGCGCCAGCAGCTCCTACAGGGGTAGCTCCTACAATGAGCAGTTCTTC
>TRBV6-1|.|TRBJ2-5|TRBD1
CASNRQGPTETQYF
TGTGCCAGCAACCGACAGGGCCCCACAGAGACCCAGTACTTC
>TRBV23-1|few|TRBJ1-5|TRBD1
CASSQTGKGNQPQHF
TGCGCCAGCAGTCAGACAGGGAAGGGGAATCAGCCCCAGCATTTT
>TRBV9|.|TRBJ2-3|TRBD2
CASSVGWGSGGTDTQYF
TGTGCCAGCAGCGTCGGATGGGGTAGCGGGGGGACAGATACGCAGTATTTT
>TRBV27|.|TRBJ2-7|TRBD2
CASREPLAGGRGEQYF
TGTGCCAGCAGAGAACCTCTAGCGGGGGGACGGGGCGAGCAGTACTTC
>TRBV19|.|TRBJ2-1|.
CASSIMGHNEQFF
TGTGCCAGTAGTATTATGGGCCACAATGAGCAGTTCTTC
>TRBV2|.|TRBJ2-1|.
CASSATGKGEQFF
TGTGCCAGCAGCGCCACAGGGAAAGGGGAGCAGTTCTTC
>TRBV18|few|TRBJ1-1|.
CASSDGEAFF
TGTGCCAGCTCAGACGGGGAAGCTTTCTTT
>TRBV29-1|.|TRBJ2-7|.
CSAYRGGEQYF
TGCAGCGCCTACAGGGGAGGCGAGCAGTACTTC
>TRBV4-3|.|TRBJ2-3|.
CASSQDGGLVADTQYF
TGCGCCAGCAGCCAAGATGGGGGGTTAGTGGCAGATACGCAGTATTTT
>TRBV11-2|once|TRBJ1-4|TRBD1
CASSLDLGGPNEKLFF
TGTGCCAGCAGCTTAGATTTAGGGGGCCCCAATGAAAAACTGTTTTTT
>TRBV19|.|TRBJ2-3|TRBD2
CASSMLAGGVFDTQYF
TGTGCCAGTAGTATGCTGGCGGGAGGGGTCTTCGATACGCAGTATTTT
>TRBV18|.|TRBJ2-3|TRBD2
CASSPLAGVADTQYF
TGTGCCAGCTCACCACTAGCGGGAGTAGCAGATACGCAGTATTTT
>TRBV30|.|TRBJ2-2|TRBD2
CAWSAGGHTGELFF
TGTGCCTGGAGTGCGGGGGGGCATACCGGGGAGCTGTTTTTT
>TRBV7-2|.|TRBJ1-5|TRBD1
CASSRTGGVVGNQPQHF
TGTGCCAGCAGCCGGACAGGGGGCGTCGTAGGGAATCAGCCCCAGCATTTT
>TRBV21-1|.|TRBJ2-6|.
CASSKALSDRGQGGANVLTF
TGTGCCAGCAGCAAAGCGCTTTCGGACAGGGGGCAGGGTGGGGCCAACGTCCTGACTTTC
>TRBV10-2|.|TRBJ2-3|TRBD1
CASIRQGQNTDTQYF
TGCGCCAGCATAAGACAGGGGCAAAACACAGATACGCAGTATTTT
>TRBV7-9|.|TRBJ2-3|.
CAGAHADTQYF
TGTGCCGGAGCACATGCAGATACGCAGTATTTT
>TRBV27|.|TRBJ1-2|.
CASSDNSGSTGYTF
TGTGCCAGCAGTGATAACTCAGGGTCGACAGGCTACACCTTC
>TRBV4-3|.|TRBJ2-7|TRBD2
CASSQDTLAGEDEQYF
TGCGCCAGCAGCCAAGATACCCTAGCGGGGGAGGACGAGCAGTACTTC
>TRBV5-4|.|TRBJ1-3|.
CASSLQVDSGNTIYF
TGTGCCAGCAGCTTGCAGGTCGACTCTGGAAACACCATATATTTT
>TRBV27|.|TRBJ1-2|TRBD1
CASSLTGDGYTF
TGTGCCAGCAGTTTAACAGGGGACGGCTACACCTTC
>TRBV10-1|few|TRBJ2-3|TRBD1
CASSETDRVQPDTQYF
TGCGCCAGCAGTGAGACGGACAGGGTTCAACCAGATACGCAGTATTTT
>TRBV5-1|.|TRBJ1-1|TRBD1
CASSSGTAMNTEAFF
TGCGCCAGCAGCTCGGGGACAGCGATGAACACTGAAGCTTTCTTT
>TRBV21-1|.|TRBJ1-2|.
CASSQGVMYGYTF
TGTGCCAGCAGCCAGGGGGTAATGTATGGCTACACCTTC
>TRBV7-2|once|TRBJ1-3|.
CASSLAAGGNTIYF
TGTGCCAGCAGCTTAGCTGCGGGGGGAAACACCATATATTTT
>TRBV5-1|.|TRBJ2-1|TRBD2
CASSRGAGGLNEQFF
TGCGCCAGTTCTAGGGGGGCGGGGGGGCTCAATGAGCAGTTCTTC
>TRBV19|.|TRBJ2-7|TRBD1
CASSPQGSGYEQYF
TGTGCCAGTAGTCCACAGGGGTCCGGCTACGAGCAGTACTTC
>TRBV25-1|.|TRBJ1-3|TRBD1
CASSEYHRGSGNTIYF
TGTGCCAGCAGTGAATACCACAGGGGTTCGGGAAACACCATATATTTT
>TRBV4-2|.|TRBJ2-7|.
CASSQDSHSYEQYF
TGTGCCAGCAGCCAAGATTCCCACAGCTACGAGCAGTACTTC
>TRBV27|.|TRBJ1-3|.
CASSTWSSSGNTIYF
TGTGCCAGCAGTACGTGGAGCAGCTCTGGAAACACCATATATTTT
>TRBV7-6|.|TRBJ2-1|.
CAVGGHNEQFF
TGTGCCGTGGGGGGGCACAATGAGCAGTTCTTC
>TRBV7-9|.|TRBJ1-2|.
CASSLAPGGIDGYTF
TGTGCCAGCAGCTTAGCTCCGGGGGGGATAGATGGCTACACCTTC
>TRBV29-1|.|TRBJ1-1|.
CSVEGTELGTEAFF
TGCAGCGTTGAAGGGACAGAGCTAGGGACTGAAGCTTTCTTT
>TRBV6-1|.|TRBJ1-5|.
CASSEGGGEAQPQHF
TGTGCCAGCAGTGAGGGCGGGGGGGAGGCTCAGCCCCAGCATTTT
>TRBV7-3|.|TRBJ2-1|.
CASSLTRASHEQFF
TGTGCCAGCAGCTTAACGAGGGCTAGCCATGAGCAGTTCTTC
>TRBV4-3|.|TRBJ2-5|TRBD2
CASSQGYKSGGIRETQYF
TGCGCCAGCAGCCAGGGATACAAAAGCGGGGGGATAAGGGAGACCCAGTACTTC
>TRBV19|once|TRBJ1-5|.
CASSPDLTGIGSNQPQHF
TGTGCCAGTAGTCCCGACTTAACAGGGATCGGCAGCAATCAGCCCCAGCATTTT
>TRBV5-6|.|TRBJ1-2|TRBD1
CASSSHRGRRGYTF
TGTGCCAGCAGCTCTCACAGGGGACGGAGGGGCTACACCTTC
>TRBV4-2|.|TRBJ2-3|.
CASSQDRAGEVTDTQYF
TGTGCCAGCAGCCAAGATCGAGCAGGGGAAGTTACAGATACGCAGTATTTT
>TRBV19|.|TRBJ2-1|TRBD2
CASSAPGLAGGPLSYNEQFF
TGTGCCAGTAGTGCCCCGGGACTAGCGGGAGGACCTCTCTCCTACAATGAGCAGTTCTTC
>TRBV7-9|.|TRBJ1-1|.
CASSPPWSTEAFF
TGTGCCAGCAGCCCCCCCTGGAGCACTGAAGCTTTCTTT
>TRBV28|once|TRBJ2-7|.
CASSISPTYEQYF
TGTGCCAGCAGTATAAGCCCCACCTACGAGCAGTACTTC
>TRBV4-1|.|TRBJ2-3|.
CASSQRPGEVSDTQYF
TGCGCCAGCAGCCAAAGGCCGGGGGAGGTGTCAGATACGCAGTATTTT